Following are 26 T cell receptor beta chains from one sample sequenced in a study of blood T cells in healthy people across ages. A second PCR of 7 to 11 cycles used a sample-barcoded 5' primer and a J-beta primer mix. TCRdb passed the 5' RACE reads through MiXCR, listing each CDR3 protein once. This repertoire shows around 1.5 million distinct CDR3 sequences, about 31% found once; its top ten account for over 9%. Sequences were obtained from blood. The receptors stem from a woman in her twenties or thirties in good health.

The chain couples TRBV28 to TRBJ1-1; TRBD1 matches 7 bases. The J segment lost 4 bases and the V segment lost 3 bases, leaving 5 bases of the junction unmatched. The CDR3 has 14 residues. CDR1 is MDHEN and CDR2 is SYDVKM in the germline V gene. The CDR3 sequence is CASSFDRVSTEAFF. CDR3 DNA: TGTGCCAGCAGTTTCGACAGGGTTTCCACTGAAGCTTTCTTT. Filled out from reference TRBV28 and TRBJ1-1, the complete variable domain reads DVKVTQSSRYLVKRTGEKVFLECVQDMDHENMFWYRQDPGLGLRLIYFSYDVKMKEKGDIPEGYSVSREKKERFSLILESASTNQTSMYLCASSFDRVSTEAFFGQGTRLTVV.

This clonotype was picked up a small number of times. The genes are TRBV4-2 and TRBJ2-5, with 7 nucleotides matching TRBD2. The germline gives CDR1 LGHNA, CDR2 YNFKEQ. V was pared by 1 base and J by 7 bases, with 3 bases of the junction left unmatched. The CDR3 is 13 amino acids. The CDR3 here is CASSQGGEGTQYF. The CDR3 nucleotides read TGTGCCAGCAGCCAAGGCGGGGAGGGGACCCAGTACTTC.

This clonotype was seen only a few times. This chain connects TRBV30 to TRBJ1-2; tentative D call: TRBD1 (5 bases). This CDR3 contains 12 residues. V lost 4 bases and J 2 bases, leaving 8 bases between the germline ends. CDR1 is GTSNPN, CDR2 SVGIG, per germline (reference sequence). CDR3 region: CAWNRDNYGYTF. The CDR3 nucleotides are TGTGCCTGGAATCGGGACAACTATGGCTACACCTTC.

V and J are TRBV27 and TRBJ2-1; TRBD2 matches at 12 bases. V gave up 4 bases and J gave up 5 bases; unmatched junction bases: 12. Germline lookup yields CDR1 MNHEY and CDR2 SMNVEV (reference sequence). The CDR3 totals 18 residues. CDR3 bases: TGTGCCAGCAGTTCCCCACACCGGACTAGCGGGACAAACAATGAGCAGTTCTTC. Encoded protein: CASSSPHRTSGTNNEQFF.

The chain uses TRBV6-5 and TRBJ2-3; possible D gene TRBD1, 5 bases. The CDR3 loop spans 16 amino acids. Per the germline V gene, CDR1 is MNHEY and CDR2 is SVGAGI. Trimming removed 2 bases at V and 2 bases at J, with 14 bases between. For the CDR3, the DNA is TGTGCCAGCAGTTACGCCCAAACGACAGACACAGATACGCAGTATTTT. It specifies CASSYAQTTDTDTQYF.

This clonotype was recorded once. The chain is built from TRBV27 and TRBJ2-1; TRBD1 matches 8 bases. The CDR3 has 15 amino acids. The germline V gene has CDR1 MNHEY and CDR2 SMNVEV (reference sequence). V trimming: 6 bases; J trimming: 0 bases; junction bases outside the gene matches: 4. As DNA, the CDR3 is TGTGCCAGCAGAACGGGACAGGTCTCCTACAATGAGCAGTTCTTC. Its translation is CASRTGQVSYNEQFF.

This clonotype was seen only a few times. The V gene is TRBV27, the J gene TRBJ2-1; D ambiguous. The CDR3 runs to 14 residues. Deletions cut 3 bases from V and 10 bases from J, with 16 bases between. The germline gives CDR1 MNHEY, CDR2 SMNVEV (reference sequence). CDR3 sequence reads: CASSLAGRSVEQFF. Here the CDR3 DNA reads TGTGCCAGCAGTTTGGCCGGACGTTCGGTCGAGCAGTTCTTC.

This clonotype was picked up a small number of times. V is TRBV7-6 and J is TRBJ2-7; 7 bases align to TRBD2. CDR3 length: 14 amino acids. The V gene's germline CDR1 is SGHVS and CDR2 FNYEAQ. Germline trimming cut 5 bases from V and 3 bases from J; bases unmatched to any gene: 7. CDR3 in amino acids: CASSPRGVVYEQYF. The CDR3, as DNA: TGTGCCAGCAGCCCCCGGGGGGTAGTCTACGAGCAGTACTTC. The variable domain in full, with the rest retrieved from reference TRBV7-6 and TRBJ2-7, is GAGVSQSPRYKVTKRGQDVALRCDPISGHVSLYWYRQALGQGPEFLTYFNYEAQQDKSGLPNDRFSAERPEGSISTLTIQRTEQRDSAMYRCASSPRGVVYEQYFGPGTRLTVT.

This chain joins TRBV7-8 and TRBJ2-1, with 15 bases lining up with TRBD2. Germline loops: CDR1 SGHVS, CDR2 FQNEAQ. The J segment lost 8 bases and the V segment lost 3 bases, leaving 8 bases of the junction unmatched. The CDR3 is 17 residues long. CDR3 sequence: CASSFGGLAGGWDEQFF. The CDR3 DNA follows: TGTGCCAGCAGCTTTGGAGGACTAGCGGGAGGGTGGGATGAGCAGTTCTTC.

The chain couples TRBV10-3 to TRBJ1-2, with D possibly matching TRBD1 (5 bases). Germline CDR1 and CDR2: ENHRY and SYGVKD. V gave up 10 bases and J gave up 1 base, with 13 bases separating them. The CDR3 contains 13 residues. The CDR3 nucleotides read TGTGCCACCCGGGACGGCGTTAACTATGGCTACACCTTC. This gives the protein CATRDGVNYGYTF.

The chain combines TRBV7-9 with TRBJ2-7, with a possible D match to TRBD2 (7 bases). The V and J ends lost 7 bases and 2 bases respectively, with 18 bases between them. This CDR3 is 15 amino acids long. The V gene's germline CDR1 is SEHNR and CDR2 FQNEAQ (reference sequence). CDR3 bases: TGTGCCAGCATCCAAGTCCTCGGGGGGCCCTACGAGCAGTACTTC. Translated: CASIQVLGGPYEQYF.

This clonotype was found a few times. The V and J genes are TRBV20-1 and TRBJ2-2, with 8 bases fitting TRBD2. J lost 5 bases, V lost 3 bases, and 8 bases had no gene match. CDR1 DFQATT and CDR2 SNEGSKA come from the germline V gene (reference sequence). This CDR3 has 15 amino acids. DNA for the CDR3: TGCAGTGCTAGGGACCAGCGGGGGATAACCGGGGAGCTGTTTTTT. Its translation: CSARDQRGITGELFF.

This sequence joins TRBV5-5 and TRBJ1-2; TRBD1 might be the D (5 bases). The CDR3 spans 17 residues. V lost 2 bases and J lost 0, with 17 bases in between. The germline gives CDR1 SGHKS, CDR2 YYEKEE (reference sequence). The CDR3 bases are TGTGCCAGCAGCTTAGAGACCCGACAGATAGCTAACTATGGCTACACCTTC. It yields the protein CASSLETRQIANYGYTF.

This clonotype was seen a few times. V is TRBV29-1 and J is TRBJ1-4; the match to TRBD1 covers 8 bases. Trimming at V came to 7 bases and at J to 7 bases, leaving 5 bases not matched to a gene. This CDR3 spans 12 amino acids. Germline V gene data show CDR1 as SQVTM and CDR2 as ANQGSEA. CDR3 nucleotides: TGCAGCGGTGGACAGGGAGGTGAAAAACTGTTTTTT. Its protein product is CSGGQGGEKLFF. Full variable domain (rest looked up from reference TRBV29-1 and TRBJ1-4): SAVISQKPSRDICQRGTSLTIQCQVDSQVTMMFWYRQQPGQSLTLIATANQGSEATYESGFVIDKFPISRPNLTFSTLTVSNMSPEDSSIYLCSGGQGGEKLFFGSGTQLSVL.

In its sample, this clonotype was seen many times. The chain joins TRBV27 to TRBJ2-1; the match to TRBD2 covers 7 bases. Germline CDR1 reads MNHEY; CDR2 reads SMNVEV (reference sequence). The ends lost 10 bases at V and 6 bases at J; junction bases unmatched: 6. The CDR3 covers 12 residues. This CDR3 reads CATPTSSNEQFF. The DNA for the CDR3 is TGTGCCACCCCGACTAGCAGCAATGAGCAGTTCTTC.

This clonotype came up once. The chain employs TRBV21-1 and TRBJ1-2; TRBD1 is taken as the D call from the table, unchecked against the DNA. TRBV21-1 is recorded as a pseudogene. The CDR3 consists of 16 residues. CDR3 nucleotides: TGTGCCAGCAGCAAAGAGTCGCGGGGGACAGGATCCGGCTACACCTTC. It encodes CASSKESRGTGSGYTF.

This chain's CDR3 is CASSVAQPGLAGYNEQFF. CDR3 DNA sequence: TGTGCCAGCAGCGTAGCCCAACCTGGTCTAGCGGGCTACAATGAGCAGTTCTTC. The chain joins TRBV9 to TRBJ2-1; TRBD2 aligns across 8 bases. Germline CDR1 is SGDLS and CDR2 is YYNGEE. Unmatched junction bases numbered 11, after V lost 0 bases and J lost 3 bases. The CDR3 runs 18 residues.

The rearrangement uses TRBV7-8 and TRBJ2-5, with D perhaps matching TRBD2 (7 bases). Germline V gene lookup returns CDR1 SGHVS and CDR2 FQNEAQ. The V and J ends lost 0 bases and 4 bases respectively, with 12 bases between them. This CDR3 comprises 15 residues. The CDR3 loop reads CASSLAGGGPETQYF. In nucleotides, the CDR3 is TGTGCCAGCAGCTTAGCTGGGGGGGGGCCAGAGACCCAGTACTTC. Combining the CDR3 with reference TRBV7-8 and TRBJ2-5 gives the whole variable domain GAGVSQSPRYKVAKRGQDVALRCDPISGHVSLFWYQQALGQGPEFLTYFQNEAQLDKSGLPSDRFFAERPEGSVSTLKIQRTQQEDSAVYLCASSLAGGGPETQYFGPGTRLLVL.

This clonotype has a handful of counts. This clone may be a read error of a much larger clone one base away. The chain uses TRBV29-1 and TRBJ2-7, with D perhaps TRBD2 (5 bases). The germline gives CDR1 SQVTM, CDR2 ANQGSEA. Trimming shortened V by 3 bases and J by 3 bases, and 12 bases separated the two germline ends. The CDR3 is 13 amino acids. The CDR3: CSVELDRDYEQYF. The DNA of the CDR3 is TGCAGCGTTGAGCTGGACCGGGACTACGAGCAGTACTTC.

As for this clonotype: One end of the junction fails to match germline, which may point to a read error. The rearrangement links TRBV7-9 to TRBJ2-7, with TRBD1 matching 8 bases. The CDR3 totals 12 residues. Germline V gives CDR1 SEHNR, CDR2 FQNEAQ (reference sequence). The CDR3 reads CANSSTGGEQYF. CDR3 DNA sequence: TGTGCCAACAGCTCTACAGGGGGCGAGCAGTACTTC.

This clonotype showed up many times. The chain links TRBV27 to TRBJ2-5; D is unclear. CDR1 is MNHEY, CDR2 SMNVEV, per germline (reference sequence). The CDR3 loop spans 13 amino acids. Trimming took off 3 bases at V and 4 bases at J, with 9 bases between the two ends. For the CDR3, the DNA is TGTGCCAGCAGTTTCTCAAGAACAGAGACCCAGTACTTC. Protein: CASSFSRTETQYF.

The chain carries TRBV15 and TRBJ1-5; 7 positions match TRBD1. With 1 base clipped from V and 0 bases from J, the junction kept 12 bases outside the gene matches. This CDR3 is 19 amino acids long. CDR1 and CDR2 (germline): LNHNV, YYDKDF (reference sequence). CDR3 nucleotides: TGTGCCACCAGCAGAGGCGACCAATGGGACAGCTATAGCAATCAGCCCCAGCATTTT. Translated: CATSRGDQWDSYSNQPQHF.

Regarding this clonotype: The junction and the germline gene differ at one end; a read error may be behind it. V gene TRBV10-3 combines with J gene TRBJ2-1, with TRBD1 as a possible D gene (6 bases). Germline CDR1 reads ENHRY; CDR2 reads SYGVKD. This CDR3 is 12 amino acids long. In DNA form, the CDR3 reads TGTGCCAGCAGTGAGTCCCAGGGGAAGTGGTTCTTC. This codes for CASSESQGKWFF.

The chain couples TRBV9 to TRBJ2-2; possibly TRBD1 or TRBD2 for D (5 bases each). The V gene lost 6 bases and the J gene lost 5 bases, with 11 bases spanning the gap. This CDR3 is built from 13 residues. Germline V gene lookup returns CDR1 SGDLS and CDR2 YYNGEE. In DNA, the CDR3 is TGTGCCAGCAACCATGAGGGGACCGGGGAGCTGTTTTTT. It codes for CASNHEGTGELFF. Combining the CDR3 with reference TRBV9 and TRBJ2-2 gives the whole variable domain DSGVTQTPKHLITATGQRVTLRCSPRSGDLSVYWYQQSLDQGLQFLIQYYNGEERAKGNILERFSAQQFPDLHSELNLSSLELGDSALYFCASNHEGTGELFFGEGSRLTVL.

This chain links TRBV6-2 or TRBV6-3 with TRBJ2-3; TRBD2 aligns across 11 bases. The germline gives CDR1 MNHEY, CDR2 SVGEGT. The V gene end was trimmed by 6 bases and the J gene end by 2 bases; junction bases not matched to a gene: 1. The CDR3 is 14 amino acids. The CDR3 DNA reads TGTGCCAGCAGGGGACTAGCGGACACAGATACGCAGTATTTT. This codes for CASRGLADTDTQYF.

In its sample, this clonotype was seen a few times. The V and J genes are TRBV6-5 and TRBJ1-5; D not certain. The germline V gene encodes CDR1 MNHEY and CDR2 SVGAGI. Trimming removed 5 bases from V and 0 bases from J, with 8 bases in between. The CDR3 runs to 14 residues. CDR3 bases: TGTGCCAGCAGTCGCGCAGCTAGCAATCAGCCCCAGCATTTT. This gives the protein CASSRAASNQPQHF.